Below, 15 T cell receptor beta chains from the same sample are listed, as sequenced in a study of cytomegalovirus exposure and HLA in healthy donors (dated by TCRdb to the late 2010s). To prepare the library, the immunoSEQ multiplex PCR assay was applied. A mixture of 60 forward primers for TCR Vbeta segments and 13 reverse primers for TCR Jbeta segments was used in the multiplex PCR. The table was pulled from immuneACCESS by TCRdb, which kept in-frame rearrangements only. Such tables lose some clones; where checked, under half of the loss comes from unresolved V genes, and the rest has no known cause. In this sample the table shows roughly 200,000 clones, 60% to 80% of which occur a single time. Nearly 3% of the sample goes to the ten largest clones. Sequencing was performed on PBMCs. Every receptor here comes from a young woman in good health and CMV-seronegative.

The rearrangement links TRBV5-1 to TRBJ2-1; maybe TRBD2 (5 bases). The germline CDR1 and CDR2 sequences are SGHRS and YFSETQ. The V end lost 0 bases, the J end lost 6 bases, and 10 bases lay between the germline ends. CDR3 size: 14 residues. This CDR3 is CASSLVLVRNEQFF. For the CDR3, the DNA is TGCGCCAGCAGCTTGGTACTAGTACGCAATGAGCAGTTCTTC.

The chain employs TRBV27 and TRBJ2-7, with 9 bases that match TRBD1. V lost 5 bases, J lost 5 bases, and 7 bases stayed unmatched. This CDR3 contains 14 residues. Looked up from germline, CDR1 is MNHEY and CDR2 is SMNVEV (reference sequence). The CDR3 sequence: CASSKRTGVNEQYF. CDR3 nucleotide sequence: TGTGCCAGCAGTAAAAGGACAGGGGTCAACGAGCAGTACTTC.

CDR3 sequence reads: CSVPAVLSGANVLTF. DNA for the CDR3: TGCAGCGTGCCAGCGGTATTGTCTGGGGCCAACGTCCTGACTTTC. The chain carries TRBV29-1 and TRBJ2-6, with D possibly being TRBD2 (5 bases). This CDR3 comprises 15 residues. Germline assignment: CDR1 SQVTM and CDR2 ANQGSEA. V lost 6 bases, J lost 1 base, and 13 bases lay in between.

The chain links TRBV2 to TRBJ2-3, with a possible D match to TRBD2 (5 bases). The V gene's germline CDR1 is SNHLY and CDR2 FYNNEI. The CDR3 has 15 residues. V lost 6 bases, J lost 2 bases, and 15 bases lay in between. DNA of the CDR3: TGTGCCAGCAGGGAACTAGTTAGGATCACAGATACGCAGTATTTT. It codes for CASRELVRITDTQYF.

The chain links TRBV4-2 to TRBJ2-1, with D possibly matching TRBD2 (5 bases). The CDR3 has 19 residues. The V gene lost 1 base and the J gene lost 2 bases, with 21 bases spanning the gap. CDR1 is LGHNA, CDR2 YNFKEQ, per germline. This CDR3 reads CASSQGIKGGSTTYNEQFF. CDR3 coding DNA: TGTGCCAGCAGCCAAGGCATTAAAGGAGGTAGTACTACCTACAATGAGCAGTTCTTC.

The gene calls are TRBV7-9 and TRBJ2-5; D is perhaps TRBD2 (5 bases). This CDR3 contains 15 residues. V was cut by 1 base and J by 2 bases, with 11 bases left in between. The germline CDR1 and CDR2 sequences are SEHNR and FQNEAQ (reference sequence). CDR3 loop: CASSLVREQQETQYF. The CDR3 DNA reads TGTGCCAGCAGCTTAGTTCGGGAACAGCAAGAGACCCAGTACTTC. Drawing the rest from reference TRBV7-9 and TRBJ2-5, the complete variable domain is DTGVSQNPRHKITKRGQNVTFRCDPISEHNRLYWYRQTLGQGPEFLTYFQNEAQLEKSRLLSDRFSAERPKGSFSTLEIQRTEQGDSAMYLCASSLVREQQETQYFGPGTRLLVL.

This rearrangement joins TRBV27 to TRBJ2-1, with 13 bases aligning to TRBD2. The V and J ends lost 6 bases and 6 bases, in that order; junction bases with no gene match: 5. The CDR3 has 15 residues. CDR1 and CDR2 (germline): MNHEY, SMNVEV (reference sequence). The CDR3 sequence: CASRTLAGGPNEQFF. CDR3 nucleotide sequence: TGTGCCAGCAGAACACTAGCGGGAGGGCCCAATGAGCAGTTCTTC.

This sequence joins TRBV5-1 and TRBJ2-5, with 7 bases aligning to TRBD1. From germline, CDR1 is SGHRS and CDR2 YFSETQ. Trimming removed 3 bases from V and 4 bases from J; junction bases left unmatched: 9. CDR3 length equals 15 residues. The CDR3 loop reads CASSSPQGWRETQYF. The CDR3 DNA follows: TGCGCCAGCAGCTCACCACAGGGGTGGCGAGAGACCCAGTACTTC. Based on the CDR3 plus reference TRBV5-1 and TRBJ2-5, the full variable domain is KAGVTQTPRYLIKTRGQQVTLSCSPISGHRSVSWYQQTPGQGLQFLFEYFSETQRNKGNFPGRFSGRQFSNSRSEMNVSTLELGDSALYLCASSSPQGWRETQYFGPGTRLLVL.

The chain couples TRBV6-1 to TRBJ2-7, with 7 positions matching TRBD1. Germline CDR1 and CDR2: MNHNS and SASEGT. The CDR3 runs to 16 residues. Germline trimming cut 3 bases from V and 3 bases from J; bases unmatched to any gene: 11. The CDR3 DNA is TGTGCCAGCAGTGAGCGGTTGCGGACAGGAAACTACGAGCAGTACTTC. Its protein is CASSERLRTGNYEQYF.

The chain combines TRBV10-2 with TRBJ1-5, with TRBD1 as a possible D gene (5 bases). Trimming removed 2 bases at V and 3 bases at J, with 11 bases between. The CDR3 has 15 amino acids. Per germline, CDR1 WSHSY and CDR2 SAAADI. The CDR3 region has the DNA TGCGCCAGCAGTGAGCGGGGGGTACACAATCAGCCCCAGCATTTT. It encodes CASSERGVHNQPQHF.

The gene calls are TRBV25-1 and TRBJ2-1; D remains ambiguous. The germline V and J ends were trimmed by 4 bases and 6 bases, with 10 bases remaining between them. Germline V CDR1 and CDR2: MGHDK, SYGVNS. The CDR3 consists of 13 residues. The CDR3 loop is CASSGGWLNEQFF. CDR3 in DNA: TGTGCCAGCAGTGGAGGATGGCTCAATGAGCAGTTCTTC.

The chain employs TRBV10-3 and TRBJ2-7; D is ambiguous. Germline lookup yields CDR1 ENHRY and CDR2 SYGVKD. V was pared by 6 bases and J by 2 bases, with 5 bases between. There are 11 residues in the CDR3. DNA for the CDR3: TGTGCCATCAGCCTAGCCTACGAGCAGTACTTC. Encoded protein: CAISLAYEQYF.

This clone has just a few counts. CDR3 sequence: CASSPSPYEVAGVDEQFF. The CDR3 DNA is TGTGCCAGCAGTCCTTCCCCATACGAGGTAGCGGGGGTCGATGAGCAGTTCTTC. This sequence joins TRBV6-4 and TRBJ2-1; 9 bases map to TRBD2. V shed 5 bases and J 8 bases; nucleotides not matched to a gene: 19. Germline V CDR1 and CDR2: MRHNA, SNTAGT. This CDR3 has 18 residues.

CDR3 nucleotides: TGTGCCAGCAGCCCACGACTAGCGGTGTACAATGAGCAGTTCTTC. The encoded protein is CASSPRLAVYNEQFF. The gene calls are TRBV13 and TRBJ2-1; 9 bases align to TRBD2. This CDR3 is built from 15 residues. The V segment lost 5 bases and the J segment 4 bases; nucleotides outside the gene matches: 6. Germline CDR1 and CDR2: PRHDT and FYEKMQ (reference sequence).

The chain is built from TRBV12-5 and TRBJ2-5, with 11 bases that match TRBD1. The CDR3 is made up of 14 amino acids. V shed 4 bases and J 4 bases; nucleotides not matched to a gene: 2. The germline V gene encodes CDR1 LGHNT and CDR2 FRNRAP. This chain's CDR3 is CASGSGTGGETQYF. The CDR3 nucleotides are TGTGCTAGTGGTTCGGGGACAGGGGGAGAGACCCAGTACTTC.